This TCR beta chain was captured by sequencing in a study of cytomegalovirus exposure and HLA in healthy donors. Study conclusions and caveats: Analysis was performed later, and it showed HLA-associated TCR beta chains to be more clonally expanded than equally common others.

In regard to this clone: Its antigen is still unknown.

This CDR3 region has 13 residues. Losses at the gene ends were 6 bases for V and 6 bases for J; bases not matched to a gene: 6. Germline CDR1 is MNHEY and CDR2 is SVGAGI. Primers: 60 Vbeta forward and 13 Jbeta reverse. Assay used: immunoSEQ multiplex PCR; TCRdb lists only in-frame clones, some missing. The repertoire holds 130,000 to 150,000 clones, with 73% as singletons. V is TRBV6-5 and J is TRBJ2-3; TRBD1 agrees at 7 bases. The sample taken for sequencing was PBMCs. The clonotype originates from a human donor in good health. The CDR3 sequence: CASRSPGQDTQYF. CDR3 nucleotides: TGTGCCAGCAGATCCCCGGGACAGGATACGCAGTATTTT.